This passage covers 30 T cell receptor beta chains from one sample sequenced in a study of human T cells and chemical hapten exposure. From the RACE reads, TCRdb called clonotypes with MiXCR, one entry per CDR3 protein. The table lists 100,000 to 150,000 distinct CDR3 sequences, about 14% of them singletons. The time point here: pre-sensitization, week 0. Treatment here: therapeutic diphenylcyclopropenone sensitization with weekly scalp DPC. The sequenced sample was whole blood, obtained in connection with sensitization to the hapten diphenylcyclopropenone (DPC). These receptors were taken from a woman between 18 and 29 years old with alopecia areata. Some clones in this sample may be carry-over from other donors' samples.

This clonotype was found a few times. J is TRBJ1-2 and V is TRBV10-3; D unresolved. Germline V gives CDR1 ENHRY, CDR2 SYGVKD. Trimming took 0 bases from V and 6 from J, leaving 5 bases between them. This CDR3 comprises 12 residues. In nucleotides, the CDR3 is TGTGCCATCAGTGAGTCCGGGGATGGCTACACCTTC. Its translation is CAISESGDGYTF.

This clonotype was seen repeatedly, ten times or more. The V gene is TRBV7-9, the J gene TRBJ2-7; D may be TRBD1 (5 bases). This CDR3 has 13 amino acids. V was clipped by 6 bases and J by 0 bases, with 9 bases between them. The germline V gene has CDR1 SEHNR and CDR2 FQNEAQ (reference sequence). This chain's CDR3 is CASRPDSSYEQYF. The CDR3 region has the DNA TGTGCCAGCAGGCCAGACAGCTCCTACGAGCAGTACTTC.

This chain uses TRBV29-1 with TRBJ1-1, with 7 positions matching TRBD1. CDR1 and CDR2 (germline): SQVTM, ANQGSEA. Trimming at V came to 7 bases and at J to 5 bases, leaving 7 bases not matched to a gene. CDR3 length: 12 residues. CDR3 in DNA: TGCAGCGCTCAGACAGGGCGGACTGAAGCTTTCTTT. Protein: CSAQTGRTEAFF. The variable domain in full, completed from reference TRBV29-1 and TRBJ1-1, reads SAVISQKPSRDICQRGTSLTIQCQVDSQVTMMFWYRQQPGQSLTLIATANQGSEATYESGFVIDKFPISRPNLTFSTLTVSNMSPEDSSIYLCSAQTGRTEAFFGQGTRLTVV.

The chain uses TRBV5-1 and TRBJ2-3, with 7 nucleotides matching TRBD2. V dropped 7 bases and J dropped 1; count of bases not matched to a gene: 9. Germline V gene data show CDR1 as SGHRS and CDR2 as YFSETQ. This CDR3 spans 15 amino acids. In DNA, the CDR3 is TGCGCCAGCCTACTCAGCGGGGTAGGCACAGATACGCAGTATTTT. Translated: CASLLSGVGTDTQYF.

The chain employs TRBV7-2 and TRBJ2-7, with unresolved D. Deletions cut 5 bases from V and 0 bases from J, with 8 bases between. This CDR3 comprises 13 residues. Germline V gene data show CDR1 as SGHTA and CDR2 as FQGNSA. CDR3 amino acids: CASSVQDSYEQYF. The CDR3 region has the DNA TGTGCCAGCAGCGTTCAGGACTCCTACGAGCAGTACTTC.

The chain couples TRBV27 to TRBJ1-1, with unresolved D. This CDR3 comprises 14 residues. Germline values: CDR1 MNHEY, CDR2 SMNVEV (reference sequence). The V end lost 0 bases, the J end lost 0 bases, and 5 bases lay between the germline ends. CDR3 coding DNA: TGTGCCAGCAGTTTATCAGCGGTGAACACTGAAGCTTTCTTT. As protein: CASSLSAVNTEAFF.

This clonotype was found a few times. The chain is built from TRBV12-3 or TRBV12-4 and TRBJ1-1; TRBD1 aligns across 7 bases. V lost 0 bases, J lost 7 bases, and 5 bases stayed unmatched. There are 14 residues in the CDR3. The CDR3: CASSLAAGTVEAFF. For the CDR3, the DNA is TGTGCCAGCAGTTTAGCGGCCGGGACAGTTGAAGCTTTCTTT.

This clonotype has more than one count but fewer than ten. V and J are TRBV7-3 and TRBJ2-7; 9 bases line up with TRBD2. The CDR3 totals 15 residues. J lost 0 bases, V lost 5 bases, and 5 bases had no gene match. Per the germline V gene, CDR1 is SGHTA and CDR2 is FQGTGA. The CDR3 DNA is TGTGCCAGCAGCCCCAGCGGGGGGCTCTCCTACGAGCAGTACTTC. It yields the protein CASSPSGGLSYEQYF.

This clonotype has only a few counts. V usage is TRBV7-9 and J usage is TRBJ1-4, with D possibly TRBD1 on 6 matching bases. Germline values: CDR1 SEHNR, CDR2 FQNEAQ (reference sequence). Trimming left V 5 bases short and J 0 bases short, with 13 bases between. The CDR3 covers 16 residues. The CDR3 protein is CASSKMGGATNEKLFF. DNA of the CDR3: TGTGCCAGCAGCAAGATGGGGGGCGCAACTAATGAAAAACTGTTTTTT. Together with reference TRBV7-9 and TRBJ1-4, the CDR3 gives the full variable domain: DTGVSQNPRHKITKRGQNVTFRCDPISEHNRLYWYRQTLGQGPEFLTYFQNEAQLEKSRLLSDRFSAERPKGSFSTLEIQRTEQGDSAMYLCASSKMGGATNEKLFFGSGTQLSVL.

This clonotype was counted a few times. The chain recombines TRBV7-9 with TRBJ2-3; D may be TRBD1 or TRBD2 (5 bases each). CDR3 size: 15 residues. The V and J ends lost 4 bases and 4 bases respectively, with 15 bases between them. The germline V gene has CDR1 SEHNR and CDR2 FQNEAQ (reference sequence). For the CDR3, the DNA is TGTGCCAGCAGCTCCACAGGACTTCGAGCAGATACGCAGTATTTT. It encodes CASSSTGLRADTQYF. The full variable domain, its missing parts supplied by reference TRBV7-9 and TRBJ2-3, is DTGVSQNPRHKITKRGQNVTFRCDPISEHNRLYWYRQTLGQGPEFLTYFQNEAQLEKSRLLSDRFSAERPKGSFSTLEIQRTEQGDSAMYLCASSSTGLRADTQYFGPGTRLTVL.

The chain employs TRBV29-1 and TRBJ1-1; D is unresolved. CDR3 length equals 12 residues. Between the trimmed V and J ends, which lost 2 bases and 0 bases, there was a span of 4 bases. The germline V gene has CDR1 SQVTM and CDR2 ANQGSEA. The CDR3 nucleotides read TGCAGCGTTGAACGGCTGAACACTGAAGCTTTCTTT. Translation gives CSVERLNTEAFF.

This clonotype was found many times. V gene TRBV7-2 combines with J gene TRBJ2-7; D is ambiguous. Germline CDR1 reads SGHTA; CDR2 reads FQGNSA. The CDR3 length is 14 residues. Trimming left V 1 base short and J 0 bases short, with 7 bases between. The CDR3 loop is CASSLVSSSYEQYF. DNA of the CDR3: TGTGCCAGCAGCTTAGTTAGCAGCTCCTACGAGCAGTACTTC.

The chain joins TRBV5-4 to TRBJ1-1; D gene ambiguous. V was cut by 4 bases and J by 4 bases, with 14 bases left in between. CDR3 length: 14 residues. Germline V gene sequence: CDR1 SGHNT, CDR2 YYREEE (reference sequence). CDR3 DNA sequence: TGTGCCAGCAGCCCAGGTACAAGGTCCACTGAAGCTTTCTTT. This translates into CASSPGTRSTEAFF. The full variable domain, in which reference TRBV5-4 and TRBJ1-1 provide the parts outside the CDR3, is ETGVTQSPTHLIKTRGQQVTLRCSSQSGHNTVSWYQQALGQGPQFIFQYYREEENGRGNFPPRFSGLQFPNYSSELNVNALELDDSALYLCASSPGTRSTEAFFGQGTRLTVV.

The V gene is TRBV5-1, the J gene TRBJ2-7; TRBD1 aligns across 10 bases. V lost 2 bases, J lost 5 bases, and 7 bases stayed unmatched. CDR3 length: 15 residues. Germline lookup yields CDR1 SGHRS and CDR2 YFSETQ. The CDR3 nucleotides are TGCGCCAGCAGCTTATGGATAGGACAGGGGGACGAGCAGTACTTC. This gives the protein CASSLWIGQGDEQYF.

There are a few counts of this clonotype. The rearrangement links TRBV7-3 to TRBJ2-3; TRBD2 matches at 12 bases. Germline assignment: CDR1 SGHTA and CDR2 FQGTGA. After removal of 2 bases from V and 7 bases from J, the junction contained 7 bases not matched to a gene. This CDR3 comprises 16 residues. CDR3 DNA: TGTGCCAGCAGCTTAGGCCTAGCGGGGGGGCCATATACGCAGTATTTT. Protein sequence: CASSLGLAGGPYTQYF.

This sequence joins TRBV20-1 and TRBJ2-1; 8 nucleotides align to TRBD2. The CDR3 contains 13 residues. Germline V lookup: CDR1 DFQATT, CDR2 SNEGSKA (reference sequence). The CDR3 here is CRPLGGGNNEQFF. CDR3 DNA sequence: TGCAGGCCCTTGGGCGGGGGGAACAATGAGCAGTTCTTC.

This clonotype was recorded a few times. V usage is TRBV18 and J usage is TRBJ2-2; D gene unclear. V lost 1 base to trimming and J lost 1 base, with 4 bases between them. CDR1 is KGHSH, CDR2 LQKENI, per germline. The CDR3 totals 14 residues. The CDR3 spells CASSPRMNTGELFF. The CDR3 nucleotides read TGTGCCAGCTCACCACGAATGAACACCGGGGAGCTGTTTTTT. The full variable domain, in which reference TRBV18 and TRBJ2-2 provide the parts outside the CDR3, is NAGVMQNPRHLVRRRGQEARLRCSPMKGHSHVYWYRQLPEEGLKFMVYLQKENIIDESGMPKERFSAEFPKEGPSILRIQQVVRGDSAAYFCASSPRMNTGELFFGEGSRLTVL.

In its sample, this clonotype was seen a few times. This chain connects TRBV5-5 to TRBJ1-4; D might be TRBD1 (6 bases). The CDR3 consists of 14 residues. Germline V lookup: CDR1 SGHKS, CDR2 YYEKEE (reference sequence). V was clipped by 8 bases and J by 3 bases, with 14 bases between them. In DNA form, the CDR3 reads TGTGCCAGTATAGGGGGTACTGCTAATGAAAAACTGTTTTTT. Encoded protein: CASIGGTANEKLFF.

This clonotype was seen a handful of times. In nucleotides, the CDR3 is TGCAGTGCTAGCCTCTCTGGCTACACCTTC. It codes for CSASLSGYTF. The chain recombines TRBV20-1 with TRBJ1-2; D is uncertain. Germline V lookup: CDR1 DFQATT, CDR2 SNEGSKA (reference sequence). Deletions cut 3 bases from V and 7 bases from J, with 6 bases between. The CDR3 contains 10 residues.

This clonotype was observed a handful of times. The chain combines TRBV7-9 with TRBJ2-7; unclear D gene. Per the germline V gene, CDR1 is SEHNR and CDR2 is FQNEAQ (reference sequence). The germline V and J ends were trimmed by 5 bases and 5 bases, with 19 bases remaining between them. This CDR3 region has 15 residues. The CDR3, as DNA: TGTGCCAGCAGCCCCCAGCCGTCGAGGAGCAACGAGCAGTACTTC. It is translated as CASSPQPSRSNEQYF.

This clonotype was seen ten or more times. This chain joins TRBV7-3 and TRBJ1-1, with unresolved D. The V and J ends lost 1 base and 1 base respectively, with 4 bases between them. The germline gives CDR1 SGHTA, CDR2 FQGTGA. The CDR3 sequence is 13 residues long. The CDR3 sequence is CASSLMRNTEAFF. DNA for the CDR3: TGTGCCAGCAGCTTAATGAGGAACACTGAAGCTTTCTTT.

In this sample, this clonotype turned up many times. The chain couples TRBV6-4 to TRBJ2-2, with D unclear. V was shortened by 3 bases and J by 4 bases, with 12 bases between the two germline ends. The CDR3 runs 15 residues. Germline CDR1 is MRHNA and CDR2 is SNTAGT. Written as DNA, the CDR3 is TGTGCCAGCAGTGAGGGTCCGCAGGTCACCGGGGAGCTGTTTTTT. As protein: CASSEGPQVTGELFF.

This clonotype was seen at least ten times. This rearrangement joins TRBV19 to TRBJ1-5; D unclear. This CDR3 is built from 20 residues. Trimming left V 3 bases short and J 2 bases short, with 26 bases between. The V gene's germline CDR1 is LNHDA and CDR2 SQIVND (reference sequence). The CDR3 protein is CASSILYSRKKPLGNQPQHF. The CDR3 coding sequence is TGTGCCAGTAGTATTCTTTATAGCCGGAAAAAGCCGCTGGGCAATCAGCCCCAGCATTTT.

V is TRBV23-1 and J is TRBJ2-5; tentatively, D is TRBD2 (6 bases). TRBV23-1 is identified as an open reading frame with a role that is uncertain. Trimming removed 4 bases at V and 3 bases at J, with 15 bases between. This CDR3 region has 15 residues. CDR3 protein: CASSPGPSAEETQYF. The DNA for the CDR3 is TGCGCCAGCAGTCCCGGCCCTAGCGCGGAAGAGACCCAGTACTTC.

The V gene is TRBV9, the J gene TRBJ2-7; 8 nucleotides agree with TRBD1. The CDR3 length is 16 residues. J was trimmed by 2 bases and V by 4 bases; bases with no gene match: 11. CDR1 and CDR2 from the germline V gene are SGDLS and YYNGEE. The CDR3 spells CASSISGGSGTYEQYF. DNA of the CDR3: TGTGCCAGCAGCATCTCAGGGGGCTCAGGCACCTACGAGCAGTACTTC.

This clonotype has only a few counts. The rearrangement uses TRBV28 and TRBJ2-5, with D unresolved. V dropped 4 bases and J dropped 7 bases, with 10 bases sitting between them. The germline V gene has CDR1 MDHEN and CDR2 SYDVKM. CDR3 length: 12 amino acids. The CDR3 region has the DNA TGTGCCAGCAGTTCAATTCGGGTGACCCAGTACTTC. Its protein product is CASSSIRVTQYF.

The chain uses TRBV28 and TRBJ2-5; a weak D match, TRBD1 (6 bases). Trimming took off 6 bases at V and 4 bases at J, with 15 bases between the two ends. Per the germline V gene, CDR1 is MDHEN and CDR2 is SYDVKM. CDR3 size: 14 residues. The DNA for the CDR3 is TGTGCCAGCAGGGGGGCAGGGGACGGAGAGACCCAGTACTTC. As protein: CASRGAGDGETQYF.

J is TRBJ2-7 and V is TRBV2; 7 positions agree with TRBD1. V lost 4 bases and J lost 7; bases outside the gene matches: 13. This CDR3 region has 15 residues. CDR1 and CDR2 from the germline V gene are SNHLY and FYNNEI. Here the CDR3 DNA reads TGTGCCAGCAGTGTTCTGGACAGGACCCTTGGGGAGCAGTACTTC. It specifies CASSVLDRTLGEQYF. The whole variable domain, filled in from reference TRBV2 and TRBJ2-7, reads EPEVTQTPSHQVTQMGQEVILRCVPISNHLYFYWYRQILGQKVEFLVSFYNNEISEKSEIFDDQFSVERPDGSNFTLKIRSTKLEDSAMYFCASSVLDRTLGEQYFGPGTRLTVT.

The rearrangement links TRBV29-1 to TRBJ2-5; unclear D gene. The germline V gene has CDR1 SQVTM and CDR2 ANQGSEA. This CDR3 is 16 amino acids long. Trimming cost V 2 bases and J 2 bases, with 18 bases left between them. Here the CDR3 reads CSVEYVADLPQETQYF. DNA for the CDR3: TGCAGCGTTGAATACGTGGCAGACCTTCCACAAGAGACCCAGTACTTC. The variable domain in full, with the rest retrieved from reference TRBV29-1 and TRBJ2-5, is SAVISQKPSRDICQRGTSLTIQCQVDSQVTMMFWYRQQPGQSLTLIATANQGSEATYESGFVIDKFPISRPNLTFSTLTVSNMSPEDSSIYLCSVEYVADLPQETQYFGPGTRLLVL.

As DNA, the CDR3 is TGTGCCAGCAGCTTGCCACCGACTAGCGGGGGACTTCACGAGCAGTACTTC. Its translation is CASSLPPTSGGLHEQYF. This sequence joins TRBV11-2 and TRBJ2-7; TRBD2 matches at 12 bases. J was trimmed by 5 bases and V by 3 bases; bases with no gene match: 11. CDR3 size: 17 residues. The germline gives CDR1 SGHAT, CDR2 FQNNGV. Full variable domain (missing parts from reference TRBV11-2 and TRBJ2-7): EAGVAQSPRYKIIEKRQSVAFWCNPISGHATLYWYQQILGQGPKLLIQFQNNGVVDDSQLPKDRFSAERLKGVDSTLKIQPAKLEDSAVYLCASSLPPTSGGLHEQYFGPGTRLTVT.